This T cell receptor (beta chain) is drawn from a study of T cells of healthy individuals. The V gene's germline CDR1 is LGHDT and CDR2 YNNKEL (reference sequence). Trimming cost V 0 bases and J 5 bases; bases outside gene matches: 3. The CDR3 covers 16 residues. TCRdb re-derived calls from the 5' RACE reads in MiXCR, one entry per CDR3 protein. The sample yields around 63,000 distinct CDR3 sequences, 15% to 20% seen once. This TCR was sampled from a human donor in good health. The rearrangement uses TRBV3-1 and TRBJ2-5; TRBD2 matches 13 bases. Here the CDR3 DNA reads TGTGCCAGCAGCCAAGACACTAGCGGGAGGGTTGAGACCCAGTACTTC. It yields the protein CASSQDTSGRVETQYF.